This T cell receptor beta chain stems from a study of cytomegalovirus exposure and HLA in healthy donors. The study, taken as a whole, reports: It was about 150 TCR beta chains that were listed as cytomegalovirus-associated.

PCR used 60 Vbeta primers and 13 Jbeta primers. This table comes from immunoSEQ multiplex PCR, and its TCRdb copy is limited to in-frame clones, with some not included. This table has some 200,000 clones, under 70% appearing once. As to this clone: Its antigen is unidentified.

CDR1 and CDR2 (germline): LNHNV, YYDKDF (reference sequence). This CDR3 has 17 amino acids. V shed 0 bases and J shed 2 bases, with 15 bases lying between them. This receptor was obtained from a man aged 40-50 years in good health and CMV-seropositive. The sequencing input was PBMCs. The J gene is TRBJ2-3, the V gene TRBV15; tentatively, D is TRBD1 (5 bases). The CDR3 DNA is TGTGCCACCAGCAGAGAAGGCAGGGCAAGATTCACAGATACGCAGTATTTT. Amino acids: CATSREGRARFTDTQYF. Full variable domain (missing parts from reference TRBV15 and TRBJ2-3): DAMVIQNPRYQVTQFGKPVTLSCSQTLNHNVMYWYQQKSSQAPKLLFHYYDKDFNNEADTPDNFQSRRPNTSFCFLDIRSPGLGDTAMYLCATSREGRARFTDTQYFGPGTRLTVL.